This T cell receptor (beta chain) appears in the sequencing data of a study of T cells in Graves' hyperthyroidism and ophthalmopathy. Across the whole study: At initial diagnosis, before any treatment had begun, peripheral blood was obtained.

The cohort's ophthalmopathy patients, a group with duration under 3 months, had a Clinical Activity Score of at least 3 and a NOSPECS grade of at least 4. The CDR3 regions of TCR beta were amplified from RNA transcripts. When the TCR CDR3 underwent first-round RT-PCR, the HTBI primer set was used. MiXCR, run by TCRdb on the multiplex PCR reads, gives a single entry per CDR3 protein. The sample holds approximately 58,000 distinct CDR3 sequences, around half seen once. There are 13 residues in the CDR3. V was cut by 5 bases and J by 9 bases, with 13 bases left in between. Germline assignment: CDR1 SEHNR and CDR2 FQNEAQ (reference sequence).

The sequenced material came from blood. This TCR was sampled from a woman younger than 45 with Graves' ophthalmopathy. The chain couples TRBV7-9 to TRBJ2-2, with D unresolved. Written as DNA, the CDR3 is TGTGCCAGCAGCCCGTGGGCTCGGCGGGAGCTGTTTTTT. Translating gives CASSPWARRELFF.